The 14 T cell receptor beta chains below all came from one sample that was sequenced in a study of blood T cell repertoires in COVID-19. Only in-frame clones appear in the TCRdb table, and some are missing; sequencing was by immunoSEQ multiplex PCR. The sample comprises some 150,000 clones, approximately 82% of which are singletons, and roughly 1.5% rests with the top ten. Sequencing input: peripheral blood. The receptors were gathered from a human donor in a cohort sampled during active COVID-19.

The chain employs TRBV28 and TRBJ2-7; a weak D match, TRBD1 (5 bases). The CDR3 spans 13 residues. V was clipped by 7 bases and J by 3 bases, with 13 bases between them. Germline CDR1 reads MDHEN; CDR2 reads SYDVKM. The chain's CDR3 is CASKGSGVYEQYF. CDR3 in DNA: TGTGCCAGCAAGGGGTCAGGCGTCTACGAGCAGTACTTC.

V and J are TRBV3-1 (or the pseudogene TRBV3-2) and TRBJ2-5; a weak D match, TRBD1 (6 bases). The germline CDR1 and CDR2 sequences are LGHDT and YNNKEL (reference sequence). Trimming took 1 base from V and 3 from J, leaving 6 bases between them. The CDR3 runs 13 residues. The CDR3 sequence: CASSQGTEETQYF. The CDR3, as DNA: TGTGCCAGCAGCCAAGGGACAGAAGAGACCCAGTACTTC.

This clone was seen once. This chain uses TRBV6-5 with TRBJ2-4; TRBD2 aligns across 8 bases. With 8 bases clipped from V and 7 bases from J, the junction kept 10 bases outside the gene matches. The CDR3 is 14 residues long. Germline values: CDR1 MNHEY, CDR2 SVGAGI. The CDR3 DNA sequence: TGTGCCAGCCGGACTAGCCGCGCGGGGAACATTCAGTACTTC. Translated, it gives CASRTSRAGNIQYF.

The CDR3 region has the DNA TGCGCCAGCAGTATAGGACAGACAAGCACAGATACGCAGTATTTT. Protein product: CASSIGQTSTDTQYF. The V and J genes are TRBV5-1 and TRBJ2-3, with TRBD1 as a possible D gene (6 bases). Germline V gene data show CDR1 as SGHRS and CDR2 as YFSETQ. V lost 5 bases to trimming and J lost 0 bases, with 13 bases between them. The CDR3 spans 15 residues. Based on the CDR3 plus reference TRBV5-1 and TRBJ2-3, the full variable domain is KAGVTQTPRYLIKTRGQQVTLSCSPISGHRSVSWYQQTPGQGLQFLFEYFSETQRNKGNFPGRFSGRQFSNSRSEMNVSTLELGDSALYLCASSIGQTSTDTQYFGPGTRLTVL.

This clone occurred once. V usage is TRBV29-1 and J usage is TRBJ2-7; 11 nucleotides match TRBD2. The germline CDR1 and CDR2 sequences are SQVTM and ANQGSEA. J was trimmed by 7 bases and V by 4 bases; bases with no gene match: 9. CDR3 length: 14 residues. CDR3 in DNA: TGCAGCGTTGTTACGACTAGCGGGAATTTAGAGCAGTACTTC. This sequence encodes CSVVTTSGNLEQYF.

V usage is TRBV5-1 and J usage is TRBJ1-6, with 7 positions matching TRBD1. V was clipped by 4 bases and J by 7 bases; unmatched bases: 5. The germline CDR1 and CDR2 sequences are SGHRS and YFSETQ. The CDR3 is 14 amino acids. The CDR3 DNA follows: TGCGCCAGCAGCACCGGACAGGCCAATTCACCCCTCCACTTT. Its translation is CASSTGQANSPLHF.

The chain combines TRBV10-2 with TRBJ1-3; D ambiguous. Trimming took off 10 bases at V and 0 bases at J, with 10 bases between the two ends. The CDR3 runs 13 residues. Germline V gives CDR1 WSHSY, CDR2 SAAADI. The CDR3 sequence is CATQGSSGNTIYF. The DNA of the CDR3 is TGCGCCACCCAAGGGAGCTCTGGAAACACCATATATTTT.

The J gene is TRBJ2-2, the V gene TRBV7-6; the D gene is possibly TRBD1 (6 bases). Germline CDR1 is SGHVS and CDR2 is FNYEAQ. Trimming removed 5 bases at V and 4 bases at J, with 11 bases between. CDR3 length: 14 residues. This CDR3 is CASSTRTATGELFF. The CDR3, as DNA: TGTGCCAGCAGCACCCGGACAGCCACCGGGGAGCTGTTTTTT.

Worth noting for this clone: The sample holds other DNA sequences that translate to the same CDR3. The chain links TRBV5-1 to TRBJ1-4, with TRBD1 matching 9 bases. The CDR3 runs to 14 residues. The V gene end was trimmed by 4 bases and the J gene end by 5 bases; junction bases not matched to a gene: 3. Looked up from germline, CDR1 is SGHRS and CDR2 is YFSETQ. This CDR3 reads CASSPGQGNEKLFF. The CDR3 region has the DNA TGCGCCAGCAGCCCCGGACAGGGGAATGAAAAACTGTTTTTT.

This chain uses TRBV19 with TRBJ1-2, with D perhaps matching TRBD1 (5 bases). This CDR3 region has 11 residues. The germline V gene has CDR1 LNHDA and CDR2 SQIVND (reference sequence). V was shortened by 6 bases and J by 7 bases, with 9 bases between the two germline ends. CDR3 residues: CASRRGVGYTF. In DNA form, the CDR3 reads TGTGCCAGTAGACGGGGGGTTGGCTACACCTTC.

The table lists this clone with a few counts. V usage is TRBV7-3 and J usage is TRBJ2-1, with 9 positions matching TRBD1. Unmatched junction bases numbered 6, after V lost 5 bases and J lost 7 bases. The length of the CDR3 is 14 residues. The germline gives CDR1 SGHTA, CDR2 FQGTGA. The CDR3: CASSAQGATNEQFF. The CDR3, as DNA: TGTGCCAGCAGCGCACAGGGGGCGACTAATGAGCAGTTCTTC.

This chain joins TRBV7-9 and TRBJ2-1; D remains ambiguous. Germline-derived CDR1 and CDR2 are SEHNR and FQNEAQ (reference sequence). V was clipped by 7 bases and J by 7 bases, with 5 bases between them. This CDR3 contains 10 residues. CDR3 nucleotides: TGTGCCAGCACTCAAAATGAGCAGTTCTTC. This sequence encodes CASTQNEQFF.

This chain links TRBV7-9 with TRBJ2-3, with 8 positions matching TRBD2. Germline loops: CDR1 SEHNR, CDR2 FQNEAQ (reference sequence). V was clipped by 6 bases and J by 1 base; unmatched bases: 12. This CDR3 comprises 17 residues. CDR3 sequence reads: CASRPISGRGGTDTQYF. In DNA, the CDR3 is TGTGCCAGCAGACCCATCAGCGGGAGAGGAGGCACAGATACGCAGTATTTT. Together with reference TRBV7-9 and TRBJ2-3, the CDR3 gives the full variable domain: DTGVSQNPRHKITKRGQNVTFRCDPISEHNRLYWYRQTLGQGPEFLTYFQNEAQLEKSRLLSDRFSAERPKGSFSTLEIQRTEQGDSAMYLCASRPISGRGGTDTQYFGPGTRLTVL.

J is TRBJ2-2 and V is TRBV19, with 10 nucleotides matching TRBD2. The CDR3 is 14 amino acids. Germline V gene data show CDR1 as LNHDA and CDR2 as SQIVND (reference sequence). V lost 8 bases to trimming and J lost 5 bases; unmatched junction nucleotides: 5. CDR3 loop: CASAVAGGTGELFF. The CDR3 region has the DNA TGTGCCAGTGCAGTAGCGGGAGGAACCGGGGAGCTGTTTTTT. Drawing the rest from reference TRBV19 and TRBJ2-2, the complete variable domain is DGGITQSPKYLFRKEGQNVTLSCEQNLNHDAMYWYRQDPGQGLRLIYYSQIVNDFQKGDIAEGYSVSREKKESFPLTVTSAQKNPTAFYLCASAVAGGTGELFFGEGSRLTVL.